Each of the 13 T cell receptor beta chains below was sequenced from the same sample in a study of blood T cell repertoires in COVID-19. The table came from immunoSEQ multiplex PCR; TCRdb's copy has only in-frame clones and leaves some out. The table lists about 28,000 clones, 90% to 95% of them singletons. Sequenced: peripheral blood. All receptors come from a woman in her seventies with COVID-19, enrolled during active disease.

The J gene is TRBJ2-5, the V gene TRBV6-5, with 8 positions matching TRBD1. The J segment lost 5 bases and the V segment lost 4 bases, leaving 6 bases of the junction unmatched. In germline, CDR1 is MNHEY, CDR2 SVGAGI. The CDR3 is 14 amino acids. The CDR3 region has the DNA TGTGCCAGCAGTTTTGGGACAGGTCATGAGACCCAGTACTTC. This encodes CASSFGTGHETQYF.

The chain carries TRBV11-2 and TRBJ2-7; D is possibly TRBD2 (6 bases). Trimming took 3 bases from V and 0 from J, leaving 9 bases between them. The CDR3 length is 14 residues. CDR1 and CDR2 from the germline V gene are SGHAT and FQNNGV. The CDR3 here is CASSFQRVSYEQYF. The DNA for the CDR3 is TGTGCCAGCAGCTTTCAGCGGGTCTCCTACGAGCAGTACTTC.

Regarding this clone: The junction differs from germline at one of its ends, possibly a read error. The chain employs TRBV7-2 and TRBJ2-2, with 9 bases identical to TRBD1. The germline gives CDR1 SGHTA, CDR2 FQGNSA. The CDR3 loop spans 15 amino acids. The DNA of the CDR3 is TGTGCCAGCAGTTTAGACAGGGGGAGCACCGGGGAGCTGTTTTTT. Protein product: CASSLDRGSTGELFF.

This chain links TRBV19 with TRBJ1-1; D is perhaps TRBD1 (6 bases). Germline assignment: CDR1 LNHDA and CDR2 SQIVND (reference sequence). V lost 5 bases and J lost 1, with 17 bases in between. This CDR3 is 16 amino acids long. CDR3: CASSPSRGQSNTEAFF. The CDR3 DNA is TGTGCCAGTAGTCCCTCTCGTGGACAGTCGAACACTGAAGCTTTCTTT.

The chain couples TRBV15 to TRBJ1-5; TRBD1 matches 9 bases. Per the germline V gene, CDR1 is LNHNV and CDR2 is YYDKDF (reference sequence). The trim removed 8 bases at V and 2 bases at J, leaving 7 bases unmatched. The CDR3 sequence is 15 residues long. As DNA, the CDR3 is TGTGCCACCGATCCGGGACAGGGAGGCAATCAGCCCCAGCATTTT. This translates into CATDPGQGGNQPQHF.

This sequence joins TRBV19 and TRBJ2-7; 8 bases agree with TRBD1. The V gene's germline CDR1 is LNHDA and CDR2 SQIVND (reference sequence). J gave up 5 bases and V 3 bases, and 6 bases lay outside the gene matches. The CDR3 covers 14 residues. CDR3 protein: CASSMDRAWDEQYF. CDR3 DNA: TGTGCCAGTAGTATGGACAGGGCTTGGGACGAGCAGTACTTC.

V usage is TRBV19 and J usage is TRBJ2-3; no clear D gene. Germline CDR1 and CDR2: LNHDA and SQIVND (reference sequence). The CDR3 runs to 12 residues. V lost 5 bases, J lost 8 bases, and 11 bases lay in between. In DNA, the CDR3 is TGTGCCAGTAGTTTGGGCCCAGGTACGCAGTATTTT. It is translated as CASSLGPGTQYF.

The rearrangement joins TRBV18 to TRBJ1-2; 8 bases fit TRBD1. Germline trimming cut 7 bases from V and 8 bases from J; bases unmatched to any gene: 9. Per germline, CDR1 KGHSH and CDR2 LQKENI. This CDR3 spans 13 amino acids. The CDR3 nucleotides are TGTGCCAGCTGGACCAGGGGGCTGCAAGGCTACACCTTC. It encodes CASWTRGLQGYTF.

The rearrangement uses TRBV2 and TRBJ1-5; D unclear. The V end was cut by 5 bases, the J end by 5 bases, with 16 bases between. The CDR3 contains 15 residues. Germline CDR1 and CDR2: SNHLY and FYNNEI. CDR3 in DNA: TGTGCCAGCAGTCTCCGGGGAGGGTTTGATCAGCCCCAGCATTTT. The encoded protein is CASSLRGGFDQPQHF.

This clone was recorded only once. The chain employs TRBV5-1 and TRBJ1-1; D not certain. The germline V and J ends were trimmed by 0 bases and 5 bases, with 11 bases remaining between them. The CDR3 has 14 amino acids. CDR1 is SGHRS, CDR2 YFSETQ, per germline. CDR3 in amino acids: CASSLAWSGTEAFF. CDR3 sequence (DNA): TGCGCCAGCAGCTTGGCCTGGAGTGGAACTGAAGCTTTCTTT.

This rearrangement joins TRBV7-2 to TRBJ1-1; 8 nucleotides align to TRBD1. Germline V gives CDR1 SGHTA, CDR2 FQGNSA. J gave up 7 bases and V 6 bases, and 10 bases lay outside the gene matches. The CDR3 loop spans 14 amino acids. CDR3 sequence: CASSRLTGGDEAFF. The CDR3 bases are TGTGCCAGCAGTCGTCTTACAGGGGGGGATGAAGCTTTCTTT.

The sample holds one count of this clone. The V call is TRBV7-9, the J call TRBJ2-7, with TRBD1 as a possible D gene (5 bases). The CDR3 loop spans 14 amino acids. Between the trimmed V and J ends, which lost 1 base and 3 bases, there was a span of 10 bases. Germline CDR1 and CDR2: SEHNR and FQNEAQ (reference sequence). This CDR3 reads CASSLGQGDYEQYF. CDR3 nucleotides: TGTGCCAGCAGCTTAGGGCAGGGTGACTACGAGCAGTACTTC.

The DNA of the CDR3 is TGTGCCAGCAGCTTACCCGAGGGTGGGACAGATACGCAGTATTTT. Its protein product is CASSLPEGGTDTQYF. The chain has TRBV7-2 and TRBJ2-3, with D tentatively TRBD2 (5 bases). Trimming removed 2 bases from V and 3 bases from J, with 12 bases in between. The CDR3 sequence is 15 residues long. From germline, CDR1 is SGHTA and CDR2 FQGNSA.